This passage covers 29 T cell receptor beta chains from one sample sequenced in a study of OX40 agonist ivuxolimab in advanced cancers. Here immunoSEQ multiplex PCR was the method, and the copy in TCRdb shows in-frame clones only, minus some. The sample has roughly 70,000 clones, roughly 89% seen once. This material consisted of CD4+ or CD8+ T cells sorted from blood, taken in a trial of the OX40 agonist ivuxolimab. These receptors all come from an adult with an advanced solid tumor such as melanoma, head and neck, liver or kidney cancer.

The genes are TRBV29-1 and TRBJ2-5; no definite D call. The ends were cut back, 2 bases at V and 1 base at J, with 11 bases in the middle. The CDR3 covers 14 residues. Germline CDR1 SQVTM, CDR2 ANQGSEA. CDR3 region: CSVESYRLQETQYF. In DNA, the CDR3 is TGCAGCGTTGAAAGTTACCGCCTCCAAGAGACCCAGTACTTC.

This clone showed up just a few times. CDR3 residues: CASSFEGNTIYF. The DNA of the CDR3 is TGTGCCAGCAGCTTCGAAGGAAACACCATATATTTT. V usage is TRBV11-2 and J usage is TRBJ1-3, with D unclear. This CDR3 has 12 residues. Between the trimmed V and J ends, which lost 3 bases and 4 bases, there was a span of 4 bases. The germline gives CDR1 SGHAT, CDR2 FQNNGV.

The CDR3 DNA reads TGTGCCAGCAGCCAAACAGGTAACGAGCAGTTCTTC. Amino acids: CASSQTGNEQFF. This chain uses TRBV5-5 with TRBJ2-1, with D tentatively TRBD1 (5 bases). With 4 bases removed from V and 10 bases from J, the gap between germline ends came to 12 bases. Germline CDR1 reads SGHKS; CDR2 reads YYEKEE (reference sequence). The CDR3 loop spans 12 amino acids. Based on the CDR3 plus reference TRBV5-5 and TRBJ2-1, the full variable domain is DAGVTQSPTHLIKTRGQQVTLRCSPISGHKSVSWYQQVLGQGPQFIFQYYEKEERGRGNFPDRFSARQFPNYSSELNVNALLLGDSALYLCASSQTGNEQFFGPGTRLTVL.

This clone was observed a handful of times. The rearrangement links TRBV5-3 to TRBJ1-1; 7 bases fit TRBD1. TRBV5-3 is designated an ORF whose function remains uncertain. With V trimmed by 4 bases and J by 2 bases, 14 bases remained unmatched. The length of the CDR3 is 17 residues. The CDR3: CARSKETGHEANTEAFF. The DNA of the CDR3 is TGTGCCAGAAGCAAGGAGACAGGGCACGAGGCTAACACTGAAGCTTTCTTT.

This chain joins TRBV14 and TRBJ2-1; D may be TRBD1 or TRBD2 (5 bases each). With 2 bases removed from V and 6 bases from J, the gap between germline ends came to 17 bases. The CDR3 spans 16 residues. The germline CDR1 and CDR2 sequences are SGHDN and FVKESK. The CDR3 DNA is TGTGCCAGCAGCCAAAGTAGGGGCGGGCTGGGCAATGAGCAGTTCTTC. Residues: CASSQSRGGLGNEQFF.

This clone has only a few counts. This same CDR3 is encoded by further DNA sequences in the sample. CDR3 sequence: CAWSGQGAGYTF. Written as DNA, the CDR3 is TGTGCCTGGAGTGGGCAGGGGGCTGGCTACACCTTC. V is TRBV30 and J is TRBJ1-2; 8 bases fit TRBD1. J was trimmed by 7 bases and V by 1 base; bases with no gene match: 2. The CDR3 totals 12 residues. Germline CDR1 and CDR2: GTSNPN and SVGIG (reference sequence).

The chain uses TRBV5-1 and TRBJ1-2, with 7 bases that match TRBD1. V shed 3 bases, J shed 4 bases, and the junction held 6 bases outside the gene matches. CDR3 length equals 14 residues. CDR1 and CDR2 from the germline V gene are SGHRS and YFSETQ. CDR3 in amino acids: CASSSRDSIYGYTF. The CDR3, as DNA: TGCGCCAGCAGCTCCCGGGACAGCATCTATGGCTACACCTTC. The whole variable domain, filled in from reference TRBV5-1 and TRBJ1-2, reads KAGVTQTPRYLIKTRGQQVTLSCSPISGHRSVSWYQQTPGQGLQFLFEYFSETQRNKGNFPGRFSGRQFSNSRSEMNVSTLELGDSALYLCASSSRDSIYGYTFGSGTRLTVV.

The rearrangement uses TRBV9 and TRBJ1-1; perhaps TRBD1 as D (6 bases). This CDR3 has 15 amino acids. Trimming took off 3 bases at V and 0 bases at J, with 12 bases between the two ends. The germline CDR1 and CDR2 sequences are SGDLS and YYNGEE. This CDR3 is CASSEGHLMNTEAFF. The CDR3 DNA follows: TGTGCCAGCAGCGAGGGACACCTGATGAACACTGAAGCTTTCTTT. The full variable domain, completed using reference TRBV9 and TRBJ1-1, is DSGVTQTPKHLITATGQRVTLRCSPRSGDLSVYWYQQSLDQGLQFLIQYYNGEERAKGNILERFSAQQFPDLHSELNLSSLELGDSALYFCASSEGHLMNTEAFFGQGTRLTVV.

The chain's CDR3 is CASSQDEERAGNGELFF. CDR3 coding DNA: TGCGCCAGCAGCCAAGATGAGGAGAGGGCAGGGAACGGGGAGCTGTTTTTT. V usage is TRBV4-1 and J usage is TRBJ2-2, with D perhaps matching TRBD1 or TRBD2 (5 bases each). The germline gives CDR1 MGHRA, CDR2 YSYEKL. This CDR3 spans 17 amino acids. V was pared by 0 bases and J by 7 bases, with 18 bases between.

The V call is TRBV5-1, the J call TRBJ2-2, with 10 bases matching TRBD2. Germline V gene lookup returns CDR1 SGHRS and CDR2 YFSETQ. The CDR3 length is 16 residues. J lost 5 bases, V lost 2 bases, and 6 bases had no gene match. CDR3 loop: CASSFLAGGDTGELFF. In DNA, the CDR3 is TGCGCCAGCAGCTTTTTAGCGGGAGGAGATACCGGGGAGCTGTTTTTT.

Details on this clone: An end of the junction differs from the germline gene, which may be a read error. The genes are TRBV7-2 and TRBJ2-7, with D possibly matching TRBD2 (7 bases). Germline V gene sequence: CDR1 SGHTA, CDR2 FQGNSA. The CDR3 has 15 residues. CDR3 bases: TGTGCCAGCAGCCTAGCTGGGGGGGCCGGGTACGAGCAGTACTTC. Residues: CASSLAGGAGYEQYF. Looking up the rest from reference TRBV7-2 and TRBJ2-7 gives the full variable domain: GAGVSQSPSNKVTEKGKDVELRCDPISGHTALYWYRQSLGQGLEFLIYFQGNSAPDKSGLPSDRFSAERTGGSVSTLTIQRTQQEDSAVYLCASSLAGGAGYEQYFGPGTRLTVT.

This chain joins TRBV6-1 and TRBJ2-7, with D unresolved. CDR1 and CDR2 (germline): MNHNS, SASEGT. The CDR3 is 14 amino acids. V dropped 0 bases and J dropped 3 bases, with 9 bases sitting between them. CDR3 protein: CASSEAAGDYEQYF. CDR3 nucleotides: TGTGCCAGCAGTGAAGCAGCAGGCGACTACGAGCAGTACTTC.

The CDR3 region has the DNA TGCAGCGTTGAAAGGGCAGATACGCAGTATTTT. The encoded protein is CSVERADTQYF. The chain employs TRBV29-1 and TRBJ2-3; no clear D. Germline V CDR1 and CDR2: SQVTM, ANQGSEA. CDR3 length equals 11 residues. The V end lost 2 bases, the J end lost 4 bases, and 4 bases lay between the germline ends.

This chain connects TRBV4-3 to TRBJ1-4; 10 bases map to TRBD1. V was clipped by 0 bases and J by 8 bases; unmatched bases: 3. The CDR3 is made up of 15 amino acids. CDR1 and CDR2 from the germline V gene are LGHNA and YSLEER. The CDR3 reads CASSQETGGEEKLFF. CDR3 in DNA: TGCGCCAGCAGCCAAGAGACAGGGGGCGAGGAAAAACTGTTTTTT.

The chain links TRBV4-1 to TRBJ1-1, with a possible D match to TRBD1 (6 bases). Looked up from germline, CDR1 is MGHRA and CDR2 is YSYEKL. Trimming removed 4 bases from V and 1 base from J, with 7 bases in between. The CDR3 has 13 amino acids. CDR3 sequence reads: CASSRGGNTEAFF. CDR3 DNA sequence: TGCGCCAGCAGCCGAGGGGGGAACACTGAAGCTTTCTTT.

J is TRBJ1-2 and V is TRBV28, with D hard to call. V was pared by 6 bases and J by 5 bases, with 13 bases between. This CDR3 has 13 amino acids. From germline, CDR1 is MDHEN and CDR2 SYDVKM. CDR3 coding DNA: TGTGCCAGCAGACCCGGCGCGGTTTATGGCTACACCTTC. Its protein is CASRPGAVYGYTF.

This chain links TRBV7-2 with TRBJ2-1; D remains unclear. CDR3 size: 14 residues. V was clipped by 4 bases and J by 6 bases, with 13 bases between them. Germline assignment: CDR1 SGHTA and CDR2 FQGNSA. The CDR3 nucleotides read TGTGCCAGCAGCTGGGATCGAAGGAGCAATGAGCAGTTCTTC. Its translation is CASSWDRRSNEQFF.

This clone occurred a few times. This CDR3 is CASSLTRDTEAFF. CDR3 DNA: TGTGCCAGCAGCTTAACCCGGGATACTGAAGCTTTCTTT. This chain links TRBV7-9 with TRBJ1-1; D remains unclear. The ends were cut back, 2 bases at V and 5 bases at J, with 9 bases in the middle. In germline, CDR1 is SEHNR, CDR2 FQNEAQ (reference sequence). The CDR3 has 13 amino acids.

The CDR3 protein is CASSPPAGPYGYTF. DNA of the CDR3: TGTGCCAGCTCACCTCCGGCCGGACCCTATGGCTACACCTTC. The V call is TRBV18, the J call TRBJ1-2; D gene unclear. Between the trimmed V and J ends, which lost 3 bases and 4 bases, there was a span of 12 bases. The CDR3 spans 14 residues. Per the germline V gene, CDR1 is KGHSH and CDR2 is LQKENI.

This clone came up once. This rearrangement joins TRBV7-3 to TRBJ2-5; 10 nucleotides line up with TRBD1. Trimming at V came to 6 bases and at J to 1 base, leaving 5 bases not matched to a gene. CDR1 and CDR2 from the germline V gene are SGHTA and FQGTGA. The CDR3 consists of 15 residues. In DNA, the CDR3 is TGTGCCAGCAGTTCGACAGGGGGCTCCCAAGAGACCCAGTACTTC. Protein: CASSSTGGSQETQYF.

Note on this clone: This CDR3 is also generated by other DNA sequences in the sample. The J gene is TRBJ1-1, the V gene TRBV28, with no clear D. V was cut by 7 bases and J by 5 bases, with 11 bases left in between. The CDR3 runs 12 residues. Germline CDR1 is MDHEN and CDR2 is SYDVKM. The CDR3 protein is CASKLGGTEAFF. The CDR3, as DNA: TGTGCCAGCAAGCTCGGCGGGACTGAAGCTTTCTTT.

The J gene is TRBJ2-2, the V gene TRBV19; 9 bases agree with TRBD2. The CDR3 covers 14 residues. CDR1 is LNHDA and CDR2 is SQIVND in the germline V gene (reference sequence). The V segment lost 10 bases and the J segment 2 bases; nucleotides outside the gene matches: 5. The DNA for the CDR3 is TGTGCCACCAATAGCGGGGGTAACACCGGGGAGCTGTTTTTT. Translation: CATNSGGNTGELFF.

This clone has a single count. The chain employs TRBV21-1 and TRBJ1-1; the table's TRBD1 call for D was not verified on the DNA. TRBV21-1 corresponds to a pseudogene. The CDR3 has 18 amino acids. The CDR3 DNA follows: TGTGCCAGCAGCAAAGCGGGGACAGTCAGGGTACTCGGCGCTGAAGCTTTCTTT. It codes for CASSKAGTVRVLGAEAFF.

The J gene is TRBJ2-5, the V gene TRBV5-8; D is possibly TRBD1 (6 bases). Trimming cost V 3 bases and J 1 base, with 19 bases left between them. Germline assignment: CDR1 SGHTS and CDR2 YDEGEE. CDR3 length equals 17 residues. CDR3 in amino acids: CASSSGQQPTTQETQYF. As DNA, the CDR3 is TGTGCCAGCAGCTCCGGACAGCAACCGACCACCCAAGAGACCCAGTACTTC.

The chain links TRBV10-1 to TRBJ2-7; 9 bases agree with TRBD2. Germline V gene lookup returns CDR1 WNHNN and CDR2 SYGVQD (reference sequence). Trimming cost V 4 bases and J 7 bases; bases outside gene matches: 11. The CDR3 loop spans 15 amino acids. This chain's CDR3 is CASSVGGRGAGEQYF. As DNA, the CDR3 is TGCGCCAGCAGTGTAGGCGGGAGGGGCGCCGGAGAGCAGTACTTC.

The chain carries TRBV4-1 and TRBJ1-4; possibly TRBD1 for D (5 bases). Per germline, CDR1 MGHRA and CDR2 YSYEKL. Trimming left V 4 bases short and J 8 bases short, with 20 bases between. The CDR3 contains 16 residues. The CDR3 nucleotides are TGCGCCAGCAGCCTATCTCATGGGGGGAAGAAGGAAAAACTGTTTTTT. It encodes CASSLSHGGKKEKLFF.

In DNA form, the CDR3 reads TGTGCCAGCAGCTTGCTAGCGGGAGGAGGGTCCAAAAACATTCAGTACTTC. It specifies CASSLLAGGGSKNIQYF. The chain uses TRBV5-6 and TRBJ2-4; 11 nucleotides line up with TRBD2. This CDR3 is built from 17 residues. Germline V gene sequence: CDR1 SGHDT, CDR2 YYEEEE. Trimming took 1 base from V and 2 from J; bases not matched to a gene: 5. The entire variable domain, with the rest obtained from reference TRBV5-6 and TRBJ2-4, is as follows: DAGVTQSPTHLIKTRGQQVTLRCSPKSGHDTVSWYQQALGQGPQFIFQYYEEEERQRGNFPDRFSGHQFPNYSSELNVNALLLGDSALYLCASSLLAGGGSKNIQYFGAGTRLSVL.

This clone was recorded a few times. This rearrangement joins TRBV4-1 to TRBJ2-2, with TRBD1 as a possible D gene (5 bases). Germline CDR1 is MGHRA and CDR2 is YSYEKL. The CDR3 runs to 15 residues. The V gene lost 1 base and the J gene lost 1 base, with 7 bases spanning the gap. The CDR3 spells CASSQADRNTGELFF. For the CDR3, the DNA is TGCGCCAGCAGCCAAGCAGACAGGAACACCGGGGAGCTGTTTTTT.

V is TRBV2 and J is TRBJ1-2; the match to TRBD1 covers 10 bases. The V gene's germline CDR1 is SNHLY and CDR2 FYNNEI. V shed 6 bases and J 5 bases; nucleotides not matched to a gene: 3. This CDR3 is 13 amino acids long. CDR3 coding DNA: TGTGCCAGCAGGGACAGGGGGTGGTATGGCTACACCTTC. Residues: CASRDRGWYGYTF. The entire variable domain, with the rest obtained from reference TRBV2 and TRBJ1-2, is as follows: EPEVTQTPSHQVTQMGQEVILRCVPISNHLYFYWYRQILGQKVEFLVSFYNNEISEKSEIFDDQFSVERPDGSNFTLKIRSTKLEDSAMYFCASRDRGWYGYTFGSGTRLTVV.